A single sample gave rise to the 22 T cell receptor beta chains below, sequenced in a study of regulatory T cells in long-lasting Graves disease. Time point meaning: newly diagnosed GD, antithyroid drugs for less than 3 months. There was RNA extracted from PBMCs, and the TCR library was made from it. Relying on iRepertoire HTBI primers and Arm-PCR of CDR3 regions, the team built TCR beta libraries. TCRdb recomputed calls from the multiplex PCR reads with MiXCR, one row per CDR3 protein. The repertoire includes roughly 560,000 distinct CDR3 sequences, about 16% of them detected once, and more than 20% sits in the top ten. These data also featured in a second study, about T cells in Graves' hyperthyroidism and ophthalmopathy.

The starting material was peripheral blood mononuclear cells (PBMCs), obtained at new diagnosis, from a patient treated with antithyroid drugs. Receptors originate from a woman aged 35-65 years with Graves disease.

The V gene is TRBV5-1, the J gene TRBJ2-7; perhaps TRBD1 as D (6 bases). V shed 0 bases and J shed 1 base, with 11 bases lying between them. There are 15 residues in the CDR3. Germline V gene sequence: CDR1 SGHRS, CDR2 YFSETQ. The CDR3 here is CASSLAGRGSYEQYF. In DNA, the CDR3 is TGCGCCAGCAGCTTGGCCGGCAGGGGATCCTACGAGCAGTACTTC.

This clonotype was detected only a few times. V usage is TRBV27 and J usage is TRBJ2-7, with D hard to call. The CDR3 length is 13 residues. Germline V CDR1 and CDR2: MNHEY, SMNVEV (reference sequence). V dropped 3 bases and J dropped 5 bases, with 11 bases sitting between them. CDR3 nucleotide sequence: TGTGCCAGCAGTTTGTCTCGTTCCCACGAGCAGTACTTC. Its translation is CASSLSRSHEQYF.

The rearrangement uses TRBV4-1 and TRBJ2-2, with 7 bases matching TRBD2. CDR3 length: 17 amino acids. The germline V gene has CDR1 MGHRA and CDR2 YSYEKL. The ends lost 3 bases at V and 1 base at J; junction bases unmatched: 8. The CDR3 DNA reads as TGCGCCAGCAGCCACTACACGGGAGGCGAGAACACCGGGGAGCTGTTTTTT. Translated: CASSHYTGGENTGELFF.

This clonotype occurred a few times. The genes are TRBV28 and TRBJ1-4; D unresolved. V was trimmed by 6 bases and J by 8 bases, leaving 7 bases between them. The germline gives CDR1 MDHEN, CDR2 SYDVKM. The CDR3 contains 11 residues. CDR3 nucleotide sequence: TGTGCCAGCAGCTTCCAAGAAAAACTGTTTTTT. It specifies CASSFQEKLFF.

This chain joins TRBV6-1 and TRBJ2-1; 9 nucleotides agree with TRBD1. CDR3 length: 17 residues. Unmatched junction bases numbered 13, after V lost 6 bases and J lost 4 bases. Germline V lookup: CDR1 MNHNS, CDR2 SASEGT. CDR3 in amino acids: CASSDQTGTGIYNEQFF. In DNA form, the CDR3 reads TGTGCCAGCAGCGACCAAACCGGGACAGGGATATACAATGAGCAGTTCTTC.

Comments on this clonotype: This likely reflects a read error, since a far larger clone is one base away. The chain combines TRBV7-6 with TRBJ2-5; D not certain. Germline V lookup: CDR1 SGHVS, CDR2 FNYEAQ. The CDR3 has 14 residues. CDR3 sequence reads: CASSRNKGRETQYF. CDR3 bases: TGCGCCAGCAGCCGAAACAAGGGAAGAGAGACCCAGTACTTC.

The chain joins TRBV20-1 to TRBJ1-3; D is undetermined. Trimming took 2 bases from V and 0 from J, leaving 14 bases between them. CDR1 and CDR2 (germline): DFQATT, SNEGSKA (reference sequence). The CDR3 has 16 amino acids. CDR3 region: CSARQAGSTSGNTIYF. The DNA for the CDR3 is TGCAGTGCTAGACAAGCGGGGTCTACCTCTGGAAACACCATATATTTT.

This clonotype was seen a handful of times. This chain connects TRBV19 to TRBJ1-1; D is ambiguous. V gave up 3 bases and J gave up 3 bases, with 11 bases separating them. Looked up from germline, CDR1 is LNHDA and CDR2 is SQIVND (reference sequence). This CDR3 is built from 14 residues. The CDR3 DNA reads TGTGCCAGTAGTATGAGAATGTATTACACTGAAGCTTTCTTT. The encoded protein is CASSMRMYYTEAFF.

This clonotype was seen a handful of times. The chain links TRBV18 to TRBJ2-5; TRBD1 aligns across 7 bases. V lost 3 bases and J lost 6; bases outside the gene matches: 13. CDR1 and CDR2 (germline): KGHSH, LQKENI. This CDR3 is 16 amino acids long. The CDR3 loop reads CASSPGTSEQGKTQYF. The DNA for the CDR3 is TGTGCCAGCTCACCGGGCACTTCGGAACAGGGGAAGACCCAGTACTTC.

At least ten counts were recorded for this clonotype. The chain carries TRBV12-3 or TRBV12-4 and TRBJ1-2; TRBD1 aligns across 8 bases. The CDR3 contains 14 residues. The ends lost 3 bases at V and 7 bases at J; junction bases unmatched: 7. The CDR3 region is CASSFGTGIAGYTF. The CDR3, as DNA: TGTGCCAGCAGTTTCGGGACAGGAATTGCTGGCTACACCTTC.

This chain connects TRBV10-3 to TRBJ1-2; a weak D match, TRBD1 (6 bases). The CDR3 loop spans 16 amino acids. In germline, CDR1 is ENHRY, CDR2 SYGVKD. The ends were cut back, 4 bases at V and 0 bases at J, with 15 bases in the middle. The CDR3: CAISGPDRLANYGYTF. DNA of the CDR3: TGTGCCATCAGTGGACCCGACAGGTTAGCTAACTATGGCTACACCTTC.

Turning to this clonotype: A much larger clone differs from this one at a single base, so this may be a read error. No conserved phenylalanine or tryptophan is present at the end of the CDR3, so a read error is the likely explanation. The chain is built from TRBV3-1 and TRBJ1-1, with D possibly matching TRBD1 (6 bases). V gave up 0 bases and J gave up 5 bases, with 13 bases separating them. This CDR3 contains 15 residues. CDR1 LGHDT and CDR2 YNNKEL come from the germline V gene (reference sequence). CDR3 in DNA: TGTGCCAGCAGCCAAGAGCAGGGGTGGCGGACTGAAGCTTTCCTT. It encodes CASSQEQGWRTEAFL.

This clonotype was counted ten times or more. The V call is TRBV20-1, the J call TRBJ2-1; 11 nucleotides match TRBD2. Germline assignment: CDR1 DFQATT and CDR2 SNEGSKA (reference sequence). This CDR3 has 16 amino acids. J was trimmed by 4 bases and V by 2 bases; bases with no gene match: 7. The CDR3 coding sequence is TGCAGTGCTAGACGAGGGGCTAGCGGGGGGTACAATGAGCAGTTCTTC. As protein: CSARRGASGGYNEQFF.

This clonotype came up many times. This chain uses TRBV6-1 with TRBJ1-1, with 7 bases matching TRBD1. J lost 1 base, V lost 5 bases, and 7 bases had no gene match. There are 15 residues in the CDR3. Germline loops: CDR1 MNHNS, CDR2 SASEGT. CDR3 nucleotides: TGTGCCAGCAGTAGCCAACAGGGGAAGAACACTGAAGCTTTCTTT. Its translation is CASSSQQGKNTEAFF.

This clonotype appeared many times. The chain carries TRBV7-2 and TRBJ2-1, with D tentatively TRBD1 (8 bases). Trimming took 2 bases from V and 4 from J, leaving 18 bases between them. This CDR3 is built from 17 residues. Per germline, CDR1 SGHTA and CDR2 FQGNSA. The CDR3: CASSLKRDRITYNEQFF. CDR3 DNA: TGTGCCAGCAGCTTAAAGCGGGACAGGATAACTTACAATGAGCAGTTCTTC.

This clonotype was seen many times. CDR3 in DNA: TGTGCCAGCAGTTTAATTCCGGCCCACTATGGCTACACCTTC. Encoded protein: CASSLIPAHYGYTF. The chain is built from TRBV28 and TRBJ1-2, with D unresolved. The V and J ends lost 2 bases and 3 bases respectively, with 10 bases between them. The germline CDR1 and CDR2 sequences are MDHEN and SYDVKM. The CDR3 is 14 amino acids.

Only a few counts were recorded for this clonotype. The V and J genes are TRBV19 and TRBJ2-7; possibly TRBD2 for D (5 bases). The CDR3 loop spans 12 amino acids. The germline V gene has CDR1 LNHDA and CDR2 SQIVND (reference sequence). V was pared by 8 bases and J by 2 bases, with 10 bases between. CDR3 DNA sequence: TGTGCCAGTGAGGGCACCACCTACGAGCAGTACTTC. This translates into CASEGTTYEQYF.

The chain carries TRBV11-3 and TRBJ1-3; possible D gene TRBD1, 5 bases. The ends were cut back, 3 bases at V and 2 bases at J, with 14 bases in the middle. CDR1 is SGHNT, CDR2 YENEEA, per germline. CDR3 length: 16 residues. The CDR3 DNA reads as TGTGCCAGCAGCTTCGGGACTGGAACGGCTGGAAACACCATATATTTT. Translated: CASSFGTGTAGNTIYF.

Ten or more counts support this clonotype. The chain recombines TRBV6-1 with TRBJ2-1, with D perhaps given as TRBD1 or TRBD2 (5 bases each). Between the trimmed V and J ends, which lost 3 bases and 11 bases, there was a span of 8 bases. Germline V gene sequence: CDR1 MNHNS, CDR2 SASEGT. CDR3 size: 11 residues. The CDR3 loop is CASSDGGKQFF. The CDR3 DNA is TGTGCCAGCAGTGATGGGGGTAAGCAGTTCTTC.

This clonotype has just a few counts. A read error is possible here, since a much larger clone lies one base away. The chain is built from TRBV28 and TRBJ1-1; TRBD1 might be the D (6 bases). The CDR3 is 13 residues long. Germline loops: CDR1 MDHEN, CDR2 SYDVKM. CDR3 region: CASEGTIGTDAFF. CDR3 DNA sequence: TGTGCCAGTGAGGGGACAATAGGCACTGATGCTTTCTTT.

A few counts support this clonotype. A much more abundant neighbour one base away suggests this may be a read error. The chain uses TRBV11-2 and TRBJ2-5; possibly TRBD1 for D (6 bases). The CDR3 covers 14 residues. Germline V gene lookup returns CDR1 SGHAT and CDR2 FQNNGV. The CDR3, as DNA: TGTGCCAGCAGCATCACAGGGTACCAAGAGACCCAGCACTTC. It specifies CASSITGYQETQHF.

This clonotype has more than one count but fewer than ten. This chain joins TRBV7-9 and TRBJ1-1; no definite D call. Germline CDR1 is SEHNR and CDR2 is FQNEAQ (reference sequence). This CDR3 spans 11 amino acids. Trimming took 4 bases from V and 6 from J, leaving 6 bases between them. Here the CDR3 reads CASSSLAEAFF. The DNA of the CDR3 is TGTGCCAGCAGCTCACTGGCTGAAGCTTTCTTT.